This paragraph covers one T cell receptor beta chain sequence. Clones were sequenced by immunoSEQ multiplex PCR, and TCRdb holds only the in-frame ones, with some missing. Found here are about 58,000 clones, just over 85% of them singletons; the top ten hold approximately 1%. The V gene lost 3 bases and the J gene lost 4 bases, with 22 bases spanning the gap. The length of the CDR3 is 18 residues. Germline CDR1 reads SNHLY; CDR2 reads FYNNEI. This specimen belongs to a study of OX40 agonist ivuxolimab in advanced cancers. Overall study context: Ivuxolimab was administered intravenously to patients at 0.01 to 10 mg/kg every 2 weeks. Partial responses, seen in three patients, involved one hepatocellular carcinoma and two cutaneous melanomas. Over 30% of patients had received prior checkpoint inhibitor therapy.

Sequences were derived from CD4+ or CD8+ T cells sorted from blood, sampled in a trial of the OX40 agonist ivuxolimab. This chain joins TRBV2 and TRBJ1-5; TRBD1 might be the D (5 bases). This clonotype was sampled from an adult with an advanced solid tumor such as melanoma, head and neck, liver or kidney cancer. The CDR3 sequence is CASSERSSSWGYNQPQHF. The CDR3 bases are TGTGCCAGCAGTGAGAGGTCATCCTCATGGGGGTATAATCAGCCCCAGCATTTT.